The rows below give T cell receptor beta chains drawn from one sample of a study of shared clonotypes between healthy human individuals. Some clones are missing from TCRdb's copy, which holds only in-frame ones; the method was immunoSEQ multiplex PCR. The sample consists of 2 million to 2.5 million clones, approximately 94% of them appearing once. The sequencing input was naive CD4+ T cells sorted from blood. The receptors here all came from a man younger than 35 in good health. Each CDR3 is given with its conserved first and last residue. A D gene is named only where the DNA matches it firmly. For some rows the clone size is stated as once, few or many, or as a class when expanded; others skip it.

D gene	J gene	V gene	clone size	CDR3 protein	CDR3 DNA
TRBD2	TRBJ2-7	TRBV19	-	CASSKGTSGTVYEQYF	TGTGCCAGTAGTAAAGGGACTAGCGGGACGGTCTACGAGCAGTACTTC
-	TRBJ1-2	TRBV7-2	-	CASSLGSGPIYGYTF	TGTGCCAGCAGCTTAGGATCGGGACCGATCTATGGCTACACCTTC
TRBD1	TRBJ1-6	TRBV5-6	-	CASSSNRGDRRDSPLHF	TGTGCCAGCAGCTCAAACCGGGGGGACAGACGCGATTCACCCCTCCACTTT
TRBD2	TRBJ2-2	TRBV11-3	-	CASSGDGAGGPSNTGELFF	TGTGCCAGCAGCGGAGACGGGGCGGGAGGGCCTTCGAACACCGGGGAGCTGTTTTTT
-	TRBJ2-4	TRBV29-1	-	CSVGEDPNIQYF	TGCAGCGTAGGCGAAGATCCAAACATTCAGTACTTC
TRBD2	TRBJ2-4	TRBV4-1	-	CASSQDASGGGVKGAKNIQYF	TGCGCCAGCAGCCAAGATGCTAGCGGGGGAGGGGTTAAGGGAGCCAAAAACATTCAGTACTTC
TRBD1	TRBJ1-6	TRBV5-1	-	CASSFGTGESPLHF	TGCGCCAGCAGCTTCGGGACAGGCGAATCACCCCTCCACTTT
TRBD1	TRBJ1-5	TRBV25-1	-	CASSEGTGVQPQHF	TGTGCCAGCAGTGAAGGAACAGGGGTTCAGCCCCAGCATTTT
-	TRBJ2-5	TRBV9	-	CASSLGGPQETQYF	TGTGCCAGCAGCCTAGGGGGGCCCCAAGAGACCCAGTACTTC
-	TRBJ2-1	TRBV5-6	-	CASSADPGGQFF	TGTGCCAGCAGCGCGGACCCCGGGGGACAGTTCTTC
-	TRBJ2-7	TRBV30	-	CAWALGRTYEQYF	TGTGCCTGGGCCTTGGGACGGACCTACGAGCAGTACTTC
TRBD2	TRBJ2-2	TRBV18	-	CASSTSVANTGELFF	TGTGCCAGCTCGACTAGCGTCGCGAACACCGGGGAGCTGTTTTTT
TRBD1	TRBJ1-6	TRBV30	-	CAWKKAGQDNSPLHF	TGTGCCTGGAAGAAGGCGGGACAGGATAATTCACCCCTCCACTTT
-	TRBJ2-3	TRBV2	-	CASSEPGAQYF	TGTGCCAGCAGTGAACCAGGGGCGCAGTATTTT
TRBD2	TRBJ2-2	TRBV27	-	CASSLAGEAGELFF	TGTGCCAGCAGTTTAGCGGGGGAGGCCGGGGAGCTGTTTTTT
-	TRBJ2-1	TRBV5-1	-	CASSNSGLRNEQFF	TGCGCCAGCAGCAACTCGGGGTTAAGAAATGAGCAGTTCTTC
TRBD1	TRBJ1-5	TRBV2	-	CASSTGQGVQPQHF	TGTGCCAGCAGTACCGGACAGGGAGTTCAGCCCCAGCATTTT
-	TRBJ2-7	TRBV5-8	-	CASSLGAGSYEQYF	TGTGCCAGCAGCTTGGGGGCAGGGAGCTACGAGCAGTACTTC
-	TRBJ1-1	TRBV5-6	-	CASSLLGVRAFF	TGTGCCAGCAGCTTATTAGGGGTTAGAGCTTTCTTT
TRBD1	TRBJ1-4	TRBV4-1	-	CASSQGQGVGANEKLFF	TGCGCCAGCAGCCAAGGACAGGGGGTTGGGGCTAATGAAAAACTGTTTTTT
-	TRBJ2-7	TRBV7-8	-	CASSQTAFGTYEQYF	TGTGCCAGCAGCCAGACAGCTTTTGGGACCTACGAGCAGTACTTC
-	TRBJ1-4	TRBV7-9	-	CASRRQINEKLFF	TGTGCCAGCCGGAGACAGATAAATGAAAAACTGTTTTTT
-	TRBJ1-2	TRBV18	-	CASSPATLNYGYTF	TGTGCCAGCTCACCAGCGACGCTAAACTATGGCTACACCTTC
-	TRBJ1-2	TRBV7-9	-	CASSATFGGYTF	TGTGCCAGCAGCGCGACCTTTGGTGGCTACACCTTC
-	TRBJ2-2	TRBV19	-	CASKFGGENTGELFF	TGTGCCAGTAAATTCGGGGGTGAGAACACCGGGGAGCTGTTTTTT
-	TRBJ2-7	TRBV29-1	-	CSVESQGSSYEQYF	TGCAGCGTTGAAAGCCAGGGGAGCTCCTACGAGCAGTACTTC
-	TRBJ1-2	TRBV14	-	CASSRQGLYGYTF	TGTGCCAGCAGCCGGCAGGGCCTATATGGCTACACCTTC
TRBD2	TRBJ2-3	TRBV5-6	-	CASSSLAGGWDTQYF	TGTGCCAGCAGCTCACTAGCGGGAGGGTGGGATACGCAGTATTTT
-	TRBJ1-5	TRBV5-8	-	CASSLVLAEYSNQPQHF	TGTGCCAGCAGCTTGGTGTTGGCAGAGTATAGCAATCAGCCCCAGCATTTT
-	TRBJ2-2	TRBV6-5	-	CASSYSKRNTGELFF	TGTGCCAGCAGTTACTCGAAACGGAACACCGGGGAGCTGTTTTTT
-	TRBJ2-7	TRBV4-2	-	CASSPDTRGPYEQYF	TGTGCCAGCAGCCCCGACACCCGAGGGCCCTACGAGCAGTACTTC
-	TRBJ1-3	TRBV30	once	CAWSERENTIYF	TGTGCCTGGAGTGAGCGGGAAAACACCATATATTTT
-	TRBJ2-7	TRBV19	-	CASSDLYEQYF	TGTGCCAGTAGTGACCTCTACGAGCAGTACTTC
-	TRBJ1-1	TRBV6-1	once	CASSEPRLPKNTEAFF	TGTGCCAGCAGTGAGCCCCGGTTGCCAAAGAACACTGAAGCTTTCTTT
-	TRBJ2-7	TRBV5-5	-	CASSLTADFINEQYF	TGTGCCAGCAGCTTGACGGCCGATTTTATCAACGAGCAGTACTTC
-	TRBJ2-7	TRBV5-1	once	CASSLRVGDSYEQYF	TGCGCCAGCAGCTTGAGGGTAGGGGATTCCTACGAGCAGTACTTC
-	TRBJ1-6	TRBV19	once	CASSIDPTGNSPLHF	TGTGCCAGTAGTATAGATCCAACAGGGAATTCACCCCTCCACTTT
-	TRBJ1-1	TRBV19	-	CASSIGAKNTEAFF	TGTGCCAGTAGTATAGGGGCTAAGAACACTGAAGCTTTCTTT
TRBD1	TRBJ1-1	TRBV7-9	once	CASTKSGTAKNTEAFF	TGTGCCAGCACCAAATCCGGGACAGCAAAGAACACTGAAGCTTTCTTT
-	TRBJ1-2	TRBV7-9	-	CASSLNWGREIYGYTF	TGTGCCAGCAGCTTAAATTGGGGCAGGGAGATCTATGGCTACACCTTC
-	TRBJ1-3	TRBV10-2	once	CASSESGTLSGNTIYF	TGCGCCAGCAGTGAGTCAGGGACACTCTCTGGAAACACCATATATTTT
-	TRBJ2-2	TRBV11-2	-	CASSLEVGELFF	TGTGCCAGCAGCCTGGAGGTCGGGGAGCTGTTTTTT
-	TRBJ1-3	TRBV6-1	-	CASRDARFGNTIYF	TGTGCCAGCAGGGACGCTCGCTTCGGAAACACCATATATTTT
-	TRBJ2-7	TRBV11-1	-	CASSLGYRETEQYF	TGTGCCAGCAGTTTAGGGTACAGGGAAACCGAGCAGTACTTC
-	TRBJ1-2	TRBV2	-	CASSDNNYGYTF	TGTGCCAGTTCGGACAATAACTATGGCTACACCTTC
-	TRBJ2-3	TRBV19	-	CASSREDTDTQYF	TGTGCCAGTAGCCGGGAAGACACAGATACGCAGTATTTT
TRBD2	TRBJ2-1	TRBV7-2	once	CASSLRGSGRGDGEQFF	TGTGCCAGCAGCCTCCGGGGGAGCGGGAGAGGAGACGGTGAGCAGTTCTTC
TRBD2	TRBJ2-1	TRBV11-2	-	CASSLDGLAGVEQFF	TGTGCCAGCAGCTTAGATGGACTAGCGGGGGTAGAGCAGTTCTTC
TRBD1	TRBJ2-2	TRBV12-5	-	CASGGQGRRTGELFF	TGTGCTAGTGGTGGACAGGGAAGGAGGACCGGGGAGCTGTTTTTT
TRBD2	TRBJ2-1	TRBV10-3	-	CAIRGLAGQDNEQFF	TGTGCCATCAGGGGCCTAGCGGGGCAAGACAATGAGCAGTTCTTC
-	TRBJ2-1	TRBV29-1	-	CSVVLGALGNEQFF	TGCAGCGTTGTACTAGGTGCATTGGGCAATGAGCAGTTCTTC
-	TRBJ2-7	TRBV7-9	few	CASSLGSVWEVREQYF	TGTGCCAGCAGCTTAGGTAGTGTCTGGGAGGTCCGCGAGCAGTACTTC